The 26 T cell receptor beta chains listed next were all sequenced from one sample in a study of blood T cell repertoires in COVID-19. Clones were read by immunoSEQ multiplex PCR, and TCRdb kept only the in-frame ones, dropping some. The sample contains fewer than 450,000 clones, 85% to 90% of which appear only once. The specimen sequenced was peripheral blood. These receptors were taken from a woman between 50 and 59 years old with COVID-19, enrolled during active disease.

The CDR3 spells CASSLRGFGSPLHF. CDR3 coding DNA: TGTGCCAGCAGCCTTAGGGGGTTTGGCTCACCCCTCCACTTT. The V and J genes are TRBV6-5 and TRBJ1-6; tentative D call: TRBD1 (6 bases). V was clipped by 6 bases and J by 10 bases, with 16 bases between them. Germline CDR1 MNHEY, CDR2 SVGAGI. The CDR3 runs to 14 residues.

The chain is built from TRBV5-1 and TRBJ2-1; 14 bases fit TRBD2. The CDR3 totals 15 residues. The germline V gene has CDR1 SGHRS and CDR2 YFSETQ. The junction had 5 bases not matched to a gene; V was cut back by 5 bases and J by 7 bases. The CDR3 sequence: CASSRTSGRNNEQFF. The CDR3, as DNA: TGCGCCAGCAGTCGGACTAGCGGGAGGAATAATGAGCAGTTCTTC.

J is TRBJ1-3 and V is TRBV27; D uncertain. This CDR3 contains 18 residues. V gave up 3 bases and J gave up 7 bases, with 25 bases separating them. Germline CDR1 reads MNHEY; CDR2 reads SMNVEV (reference sequence). The CDR3, as DNA: TGTGCCAGCAGTTTGTCCGGACCCGGCGGGCTCCTGTGGAACACCATATATTTT. The encoded protein is CASSLSGPGGLLWNTIYF.

This chain connects TRBV19 to TRBJ2-1, with D possibly being TRBD1 (6 bases). Trimming removed 4 bases at V and 9 bases at J, with 22 bases between. CDR1 and CDR2 (germline): LNHDA, SQIVND (reference sequence). The CDR3 has 16 amino acids. CDR3 protein: CASSRQDQSARGEQFF. In DNA, the CDR3 is TGTGCCAGTAGTAGACAGGATCAATCGGCTAGGGGTGAGCAGTTCTTC.

This clone occurred once. The rearrangement uses TRBV5-1 and TRBJ2-5; TRBD2 aligns across 8 bases. The CDR3 is made up of 16 amino acids. Germline trimming cut 4 bases from V and 5 bases from J; bases unmatched to any gene: 13. The germline V gene has CDR1 SGHRS and CDR2 YFSETQ. Here the CDR3 DNA reads TGCGCCAGCAGCCTCCCCCCCTCTGTAGCGGGGGAGACCCAGTACTTC. Translated, it gives CASSLPPSVAGETQYF.

This clone came up a few times. This chain uses TRBV15 with TRBJ1-4; tentative D call: TRBD1 (6 bases). CDR3 length: 21 residues. The germline V gene has CDR1 LNHNV and CDR2 YYDKDF (reference sequence). V lost 0 bases and J lost 5, with 28 bases in between. The CDR3 loop is CATSRELTGSGLPSQNEKLFF. CDR3 DNA: TGTGCCACCAGCAGAGAGCTGACAGGTAGTGGGCTACCCAGCCAGAATGAAAAACTGTTTTTT. Looking up the rest from reference TRBV15 and TRBJ1-4 gives the full variable domain: DAMVIQNPRYQVTQFGKPVTLSCSQTLNHNVMYWYQQKSSQAPKLLFHYYDKDFNNEADTPDNFQSRRPNTSFCFLDIRSPGLGDTAMYLCATSRELTGSGLPSQNEKLFFGSGTQLSVL.

The J gene is TRBJ1-2, the V gene TRBV7-9, with unresolved D. The germline V and J ends were trimmed by 2 bases and 5 bases, with 12 bases remaining between them. Germline CDR1 reads SEHNR; CDR2 reads FQNEAQ (reference sequence). This CDR3 is 14 amino acids long. CDR3 region: CASSLPREDYGYTF. CDR3 nucleotide sequence: TGTGCCAGCAGCTTACCACGGGAGGATTATGGCTACACCTTC.

The genes are TRBV27 and TRBJ2-7; possible D gene TRBD2, 6 bases. This CDR3 has 15 residues. V lost 6 bases to trimming and J lost 0 bases, with 15 bases between them. Per the germline V gene, CDR1 is MNHEY and CDR2 is SMNVEV (reference sequence). The CDR3 region is CASSTTMTSSYEQYF. In DNA, the CDR3 is TGTGCCAGCAGCACTACCATGACTAGCTCCTACGAGCAGTACTTC.

The chain combines TRBV12-3 or TRBV12-4 with TRBJ2-1, with D possibly TRBD2 on 6 matching bases. V lost 0 bases to trimming and J lost 12 bases, with 12 bases between them. The CDR3 is 13 amino acids. CDR3 in amino acids: CASSLADWRGQFF. CDR3 nucleotide sequence: TGTGCCAGCAGTTTAGCAGACTGGCGGGGGCAGTTCTTC.

The chain has TRBV6-5 and TRBJ2-7, with 11 bases identical to TRBD2. Germline CDR1 is MNHEY and CDR2 is SVGAGI. Germline trimming cut 6 bases from V and 5 bases from J; bases unmatched to any gene: 6. The CDR3 totals 14 residues. CDR3 bases: TGTGCCAGCAGCAAACTAGCGGGAGTAAACGAGCAGTACTTC. It encodes CASSKLAGVNEQYF.

In DNA, the CDR3 is TGTGCCACCACCCTGGGACAGATAAATGAGCAGTTCTTC. It is translated as CATTLGQINEQFF. The gene calls are TRBV6-6 and TRBJ2-1; 7 bases are a match to TRBD1. Looked up from germline, CDR1 is MNHNY and CDR2 is SVGAGI (reference sequence). The CDR3 has 13 amino acids. The V segment lost 10 bases and the J segment 7 bases; nucleotides outside the gene matches: 10.

The chain links TRBV7-7 to TRBJ2-7; 7 bases are shared with TRBD1. Unmatched junction bases numbered 5, after V lost 3 bases and J lost 6 bases. The CDR3 spans 13 residues. Looked up from germline, CDR1 is SSHAT and CDR2 is FNYEAQ (reference sequence). The CDR3 DNA reads as TGTGCCAGCAGCTTGGGGACAGCCTCCGAGCAGTACTTC. Encoded protein: CASSLGTASEQYF.

The chain combines TRBV27 with TRBJ2-2, with a possible D match to TRBD2 (6 bases). V lost 6 bases and J lost 7, with 15 bases in between. The CDR3 is made up of 14 amino acids. CDR1 and CDR2 (germline): MNHEY, SMNVEV (reference sequence). In nucleotides, the CDR3 is TGTGCCAGCAGCCTCGGAGGGACGGGCGGGGAGCTGTTTTTT. It encodes CASSLGGTGGELFF.

V and J are TRBV18 and TRBJ1-5; D is ambiguous. Germline V CDR1 and CDR2: KGHSH, LQKENI. Trimming removed 3 bases at V and 0 bases at J, with 9 bases between. The CDR3 sequence is 15 residues long. The CDR3 reads CASSPGGSSNQPQHF. CDR3 nucleotide sequence: TGTGCCAGCTCACCGGGCGGGAGTAGCAATCAGCCCCAGCATTTT.

This clone was counted a few times. The gene calls are TRBV25-1 and TRBJ1-2; a possible D gene is TRBD1 (5 bases). In germline, CDR1 is MGHDK, CDR2 SYGVNS. Trimming cost V 4 bases and J 6 bases, with 12 bases left between them. The CDR3 is made up of 13 amino acids. CDR3 in amino acids: CASSGGATNGYTF. The CDR3 coding sequence is TGTGCCAGCAGTGGCGGGGCGACGAATGGCTACACCTTC.

Of note for this clone: The sample contains more than one DNA sequence encoding this CDR3. This sequence joins TRBV27 and TRBJ1-5; no reliable D call. CDR3 length: 13 amino acids. CDR1 is MNHEY, CDR2 SMNVEV, per germline (reference sequence). V was trimmed by 6 bases and J by 4 bases, leaving 10 bases between them. The CDR3 loop is CASSLRENQPQHF. The CDR3 nucleotides are TGTGCCAGCAGCCTTAGGGAGAATCAGCCCCAGCATTTT.

This clone occurred a few times. The genes are TRBV5-1 and TRBJ2-7; the match to TRBD1 covers 9 bases. CDR1 is SGHRS and CDR2 is YFSETQ in the germline V gene. Trimming took 4 bases from V and 4 from J; bases not matched to a gene: 9. The CDR3 runs 15 residues. The CDR3 DNA sequence: TGCGCCAGCAGCGTCACCGGGACAGGGCCTTACGAGCAGTACTTC. Translated, it gives CASSVTGTGPYEQYF.

This rearrangement joins TRBV27 to TRBJ2-7; D not certain. Germline CDR1 MNHEY, CDR2 SMNVEV (reference sequence). This CDR3 comprises 14 residues. V was cut by 3 bases and J by 0 bases, with 9 bases left in between. DNA for the CDR3: TGTGCCAGCAGTTTCTTGGGCAGCTCCTACGAGCAGTACTTC. Its translation: CASSFLGSSYEQYF.

V is TRBV7-2 and J is TRBJ1-6; the match to TRBD1 covers 9 bases. The CDR3 covers 17 residues. From germline, CDR1 is SGHTA and CDR2 FQGNSA. Trimming cost V 1 base and J 7 bases; bases outside gene matches: 8. CDR3 residues: CASSLVSTGTGNSPLHF. The CDR3 nucleotides read TGTGCCAGCAGCTTAGTTAGCACAGGGACAGGGAATTCACCCCTCCACTTT.

V usage is TRBV21-1 and J usage is TRBJ1-1. TRBV21-1 is marked as a pseudogene. The CDR3 is made up of 19 amino acids. The CDR3 nucleotides read TGTGCCAGCAGCGACCGGCGTCTTGTCCGGAAGGGACTAAACACTGAAGCTTTCTTT. Translation gives CASSDRRLVRKGLNTEAFF.

V gene TRBV30 combines with J gene TRBJ1-1; maybe TRBD1 (5 bases). The CDR3 sequence is 14 residues long. V gave up 1 base and J gave up 9 bases, with 18 bases separating them. The germline CDR1 and CDR2 sequences are GTSNPN and SVGIG (reference sequence). The CDR3 coding sequence is TGTGCCTGGAGTGGTCAGAAGTCAAGGGGCCAAGCTTTCTTT. As protein: CAWSGQKSRGQAFF.

The rearrangement joins TRBV6-4 to TRBJ1-6, with D tentatively TRBD1 (5 bases). Trimming removed 10 bases at V and 8 bases at J, with 15 bases between. This CDR3 region has 13 residues. Germline V gene data show CDR1 as MRHNA and CDR2 as SNTAGT. This CDR3 reads CATRRGGDSPLHF. As DNA, the CDR3 is TGTGCCACCAGGCGTGGAGGGGATTCACCCCTCCACTTT.

Here the CDR3 DNA reads TGTGCCAGTAGTAGGACAGGGTTGGACGAGCAGTACTTC. Translating gives CASSRTGLDEQYF. The J gene is TRBJ2-7, the V gene TRBV19; TRBD1 agrees at 8 bases. Germline-derived CDR1 and CDR2 are LNHDA and SQIVND (reference sequence). The J segment lost 5 bases and the V segment lost 4 bases, leaving 4 bases of the junction unmatched. CDR3 length equals 13 residues.

CDR3 DNA: TGCGCCAGCAGCCAAGCATCATGGGAGAAAGAGACCCAGTACTTC. Its protein product is CASSQASWEKETQYF. The chain uses TRBV4-1 and TRBJ2-5; TRBD2 might be the D (5 bases). The length of the CDR3 is 15 residues. V shed 1 base and J shed 3 bases, with 12 bases lying between them. CDR1 and CDR2 (germline): MGHRA, YSYEKL.

This chain connects TRBV11-2 to TRBJ1-5; D possibly corresponds to TRBD1 (5 bases). V shed 1 base and J shed 6 bases, with 10 bases lying between them. The CDR3 consists of 14 residues. Germline V gene data show CDR1 as SGHAT and CDR2 as FQNNGV. DNA of the CDR3: TGTGCCAGCAGCTTAGGCAGGGTCGGTCAGCCCCAGCATTTT. Residues: CASSLGRVGQPQHF.

The V call is TRBV3-1 (or the pseudogene TRBV3-2), the J call TRBJ1-1, with D perhaps matching TRBD1 (5 bases). The CDR3 is 12 amino acids. Germline values: CDR1 LGHDT, CDR2 YNNKEL (reference sequence). Trimming removed 0 bases from V and 11 bases from J, with 10 bases in between. CDR3 bases: TGTGCCAGCAGCCAAGATTGGGGGGTGGCTTTCTTT. It yields the protein CASSQDWGVAFF.